This is a list of T cell receptor beta chains from one sample in a study of T cells in Graves' hyperthyroidism and ophthalmopathy. In TCRdb, the multiplex PCR reads were re-called with MiXCR into one record per CDR3 protein. Among about 410,000 distinct CDR3 sequences listed, about 15% were seen once. Sequenced: blood. These receptors were obtained from a man younger than 35 with Graves' ophthalmopathy. The CDR3 runs from the conserved cysteine through the conserved F or W. A D gene is named only where the DNA matches it firmly. Clone size is not always given. Where it is, it says once, few, many or a class for expanded clones.

d_gene: NA
abundance: many
v_gene: TRBV27
j_gene: TRBJ2-7
CDR3nt: TGTGCCAGCAGTTACCTAGCGAGTTCCTACGAGCAGTACTTC
CDR3aa: CASSYLASSYEQYF

d_gene: NA
abundance: many
v_gene: TRBV6-1
j_gene: TRBJ2-3
CDR3nt: TGTGCCAGCAGACAGGCTCTTTTCACAGATACGCAGTATTTT
CDR3aa: CASRQALFTDTQYF

d_gene: TRBD2
abundance: many
v_gene: TRBV9
j_gene: TRBJ2-5
CDR3nt: TGTGCCAGCAGCCCTAGCGGGAGTAGGGGAGAGACCCAGTACTTC
CDR3aa: CASSPSGSRGETQYF

d_gene: NA
abundance: many
v_gene: TRBV7-2
j_gene: TRBJ2-5
CDR3nt: TGTGCCAGCAGCTTTTTTGGGGTTGAGGAGACCCAGTACTTC
CDR3aa: CASSFFGVEETQYF

d_gene: TRBD1
abundance: NA
v_gene: TRBV29-1
j_gene: TRBJ1-2
CDR3nt: TGCAGCGTCGAGACAGGGGGCACAAACTATGGCTACACCTTC
CDR3aa: CSVETGGTNYGYTF

d_gene: TRBD2
abundance: NA
v_gene: TRBV27
j_gene: TRBJ2-1
CDR3nt: TGTGCCAGCAAGATAGCGGGAGGGTACAATGAGCAGTTCTTC
CDR3aa: CASKIAGGYNEQFF

d_gene: TRBD1
abundance: many
v_gene: TRBV24-1
j_gene: TRBJ2-7
CDR3nt: TGTGCCACCAGTGATGGGACAGGGGCCTACGAGCAGTACTTC
CDR3aa: CATSDGTGAYEQYF

d_gene: NA
abundance: many
v_gene: TRBV2
j_gene: TRBJ1-2
CDR3nt: TGTGCCAGCAGTGCTGGGACGGAGTTTCGGTATGGCTACACCTTC
CDR3aa: CASSAGTEFRYGYTF

d_gene: NA
abundance: few
v_gene: TRBV29-1
j_gene: TRBJ2-5
CDR3nt: TGCAGCGTTGAAGACTATATAACCAGGCCCCCCCTCCAAGAGACCCAGTACTTC
CDR3aa: CSVEDYITRPPLQETQYF

d_gene: NA
abundance: many
v_gene: TRBV11-2
j_gene: TRBJ2-7
CDR3nt: TGTGCCAGCAGCTTGCGAGGGAGTCACTACGAGCAGTACTTC
CDR3aa: CASSLRGSHYEQYF

d_gene: NA
abundance: many
v_gene: TRBV11-2
j_gene: TRBJ1-5
CDR3nt: TGTGCCAGCAGCTTAACAGTCTTTGGGCCCCAGCATTTT
CDR3aa: CASSLTVFGPQHF

d_gene: NA
abundance: few
v_gene: TRBV4-1
j_gene: TRBJ2-3
CDR3nt: TGCGCCAGCAGCCAAGAGGAGCTAGCAGATACGCAGTATTTT
CDR3aa: CASSQEELADTQYF

d_gene: TRBD2
abundance: many
v_gene: TRBV29-1
j_gene: TRBJ2-5
CDR3nt: TGCAGCGTAGCGGGACAAGAGACCCAGTACTTC
CDR3aa: CSVAGQETQYF

d_gene: NA
abundance: many
v_gene: TRBV29-1
j_gene: TRBJ1-2
CDR3nt: TGCAGCGTGGATAAAGGAGGCTACTATGGCTACACCTTC
CDR3aa: CSVDKGGYYGYTF

d_gene: NA
abundance: many
v_gene: TRBV7-2
j_gene: TRBJ2-5
CDR3nt: TGTGCCAGCAGGGGAGATTGGCAAGAGACCCAGTACTTC
CDR3aa: CASRGDWQETQYF

d_gene: NA
abundance: many
v_gene: TRBV5-1
j_gene: TRBJ2-3
CDR3nt: TGCGCCAGCAGCTCCATCCGGGCCGCAGATACGCAGTATTTT
CDR3aa: CASSSIRAADTQYF

d_gene: NA
abundance: NA
v_gene: TRBV27
j_gene: TRBJ2-7
CDR3nt: TGTGCCAGCAGTTTGGAGGGGCCGTTCTCCTACGAGCAGTACTTC
CDR3aa: CASSLEGPFSYEQYF